This paragraph covers one T cell receptor (beta chain) sequence. As yet, its antigen is unknown. This sample was included in a study of OX40 agonist ivuxolimab in advanced cancers. Study background: Patients in the trial were receiving intravenous ivuxolimab every 2 weeks, at doses of 0.01 to 10 mg/kg. Findings and limits, study-wide: CD8+ T cells were the subset that, on average, had more expanded clones than CD4+. With doses of 0.1 to 3.0 mg/kg, CD4+ and CD8+ blood T cells had undergone clonal expansion by week 6.

V was clipped by 7 bases and J by 7 bases; unmatched bases: 5. This CDR3 has 13 residues. CDR1 and CDR2 from the germline V gene are SGHNT and YYREEE (reference sequence). The data were produced by immunoSEQ multiplex PCR, yet TCRdb's version contains in-frame clones alone and is incomplete. The repertoire holds about 21,000 clones, with around 80% as singletons. The sequencing here drew on CD4+ or CD8+ T cells sorted from blood, taken in a trial of the OX40 agonist ivuxolimab. V usage is TRBV5-4 and J usage is TRBJ2-2; 9 bases line up with TRBD1. This clonotype originated in an adult with an advanced solid tumor such as melanoma, head and neck, liver or kidney cancer. CDR3 region: CASGDRADGELFF. CDR3 bases: TGTGCCAGCGGGGACAGGGCTGACGGGGAGCTGTTTTTT.